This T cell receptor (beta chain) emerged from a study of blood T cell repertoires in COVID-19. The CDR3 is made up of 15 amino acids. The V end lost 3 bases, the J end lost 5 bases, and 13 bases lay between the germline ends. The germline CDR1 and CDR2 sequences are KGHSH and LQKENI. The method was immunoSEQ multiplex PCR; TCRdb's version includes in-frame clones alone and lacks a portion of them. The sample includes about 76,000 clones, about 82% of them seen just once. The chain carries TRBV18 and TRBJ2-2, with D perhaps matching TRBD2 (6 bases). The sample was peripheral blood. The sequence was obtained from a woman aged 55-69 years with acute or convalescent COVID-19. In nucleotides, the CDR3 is TGTGCCAGCTCACCCGGGACTTCGAGGACCGGGGAGCTGTTTTTT. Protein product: CASSPGTSRTGELFF.